Listed below are T cell receptor beta chains from one sample, sequenced in a study of memory B cells and T cells in multiple sclerosis. Profiled with immunoSEQ multiplex PCR; TCRdb holds only in-frame clones, not every one. The table has about 32,000 clones, roughly 82% seen once. Their target antigens are unknown. Sequencing was performed on PBMCs from blood kept in culture. The receptors come from a human donor with multiple sclerosis. Each CDR3 is given with its conserved first and last residue. The D gene is left open where the match is weak. Rows may omit the clone size; those that give it use once, few, many or a size class.

-	TRBV10-2	TRBJ2-2	TRBD2	TGCGCCAGCAGCGATAGGACTAGCTTGGGCAACACCGGGGAGCTGTTTTTT	CASSDRTSLGNTGELFF
-	TRBV19	TRBJ2-7	TRBD2	TGTGCCAGTAGTACTAGCGGGGGGCCTAGCTCCTACGAGCAGTACTTC	CASSTSGGPSSYEQYF
-	TRBV2	TRBJ2-7	TRBD2	TGTGCCAGCATTGTAGGGACTAGCGGGATCTACGAGCAGTACTTC	CASIVGTSGIYEQYF
-	TRBV11-1	TRBJ2-5	-	TGTGCCAGCAGCCCTTCAGGACAGTCGGTAGAGACCCAGTACTTC	CASSPSGQSVETQYF
-	TRBV5-1	TRBJ1-2	TRBD1	TGCGCCAGCAGTTTAATCGGGACAGGGACCGGCTACACCTTC	CASSLIGTGTGYTF
-	TRBV29-1	TRBJ2-1	TRBD1	TGCAGCGTTGTCAAGGGGGCGGTTTTTAATGAGCAGTTCTTC	CSVVKGAVFNEQFF
-	TRBV29-1	TRBJ1-1	-	TGCAGCGTTGAGTATCCGGGTAACACTGAAGCTTTCTTT	CSVEYPGNTEAFF
few	TRBV21-1	TRBJ2-1	-	TGTGCCAGCAGCAAAATGAAAGGGGGCAATGAGCAGTTCTTC	CASSKMKGGNEQFF
-	TRBV14	TRBJ2-1	-	TGTGCCAGCAGCCATGGGGTTAATGAGCAGTTCTTC	CASSHGVNEQFF
-	TRBV7-3	TRBJ2-3	-	TGTGCCAGCAGCCTACGCGGGCTTCGGGATCCCACAGATACGCAGTATTTT	CASSLRGLRDPTDTQYF
-	TRBV5-4	TRBJ2-7	TRBD1	TGTGCCAGCAGCGGGGGACAGGCCTACGAGCAGTACTTC	CASSGGQAYEQYF
-	TRBV6-5	TRBJ1-1	-	TGTGCCAGCAGTTACTCCTTGCCTACGGCTGAAGCTTTCTTT	CASSYSLPTAEAFF
-	TRBV29-1	TRBJ2-7	-	TGCAGCGTTCAGTTCACAGGGGGGGCCTACGAGCAGTACTTC	CSVQFTGGAYEQYF
-	TRBV29-1	TRBJ1-1	-	TGCAGCGGCGGACAGCACGGGGAGAACACTGAAGCTTTCTTT	CSGGQHGENTEAFF
-	TRBV6-1	TRBJ2-7	-	TGTGCCAGCAGACGCGCGAGCTCCTACGAGCAGTACTTC	CASRRASSYEQYF
-	TRBV28	TRBJ1-1	-	TGTGCCAGCAGGCTTGGGGGGAGCAGGAGGGACACTGAAGCTTTCTTT	CASRLGGSRRDTEAFF
-	TRBV15	TRBJ2-7	-	TGTGCCACCAGCAGAGATCGGGGCTCCTACGAGCAGTACTTC	CATSRDRGSYEQYF
-	TRBV5-1	TRBJ1-1	-	TGCGCCAGCAGCTTAAGGACGGACCTCCTGAACACTGAAGCTTTCTTT	CASSLRTDLLNTEAFF
once	TRBV11-2	TRBJ2-7	TRBD2	TGTGCCAGCAGCACTAGAGGTGTCGGCGGGAGCATCCGCGAGCAGTACTTC	CASSTRGVGGSIREQYF
once	TRBV7-8	TRBJ1-1	-	TGTGCCAGCAGCGTAACAGGGTTCACTGAAGCTTTCTTT	CASSVTGFTEAFF
-	TRBV13	TRBJ1-1	-	TGTGCCAGCAGCTTGGGTGAGATCGAAGCTTTCTTT	CASSLGEIEAFF
-	TRBV5-8	TRBJ1-3	TRBD1	TGTGCCACTTCACCGGGACAGCGCTCTGGAAACACCATATATTTT	CATSPGQRSGNTIYF
few	TRBV18	TRBJ2-2	-	TGTGCCAGCTCACCAACCGTCACCGGGGAGCTGTTTTTT	CASSPTVTGELFF
once	TRBV4-1	TRBJ2-7	-	TGCGCCAGCAGCCAAGACAAGGGGACCTACGAGCAGTACTTC	CASSQDKGTYEQYF
-	TRBV7-3	TRBJ1-1	-	TGTGCCAGCAGCTTGGTTCCCGAACAGGGTTGGGAAGGAGCTTTCTTT	CASSLVPEQGWEGAFF
-	TRBV6-1	TRBJ2-5	TRBD2	TGTGCCAGCAGTGCGGGACTAGCGGGGGGGCGAGAGACCCAGTACTTC	CASSAGLAGGRETQYF
few	TRBV19	TRBJ1-5	TRBD1	TGTGCCAGTACTCCCGGACAGGGGGTTCAGCCCCAGCATTTT	CASTPGQGVQPQHF
-	TRBV6-1	TRBJ2-3	-	TGTGCCAGCAGTGAAGGTCCGGGGGCCACAGATACGCAGTATTTT	CASSEGPGATDTQYF
-	TRBV7-3	TRBJ2-2	TRBD2	TGTGCCAGCAGCCCCTGGGGAGGGTACACCGGGGAGCTGTTTTTT	CASSPWGGYTGELFF
-	TRBV5-4	TRBJ2-7	TRBD2	TGTGCCAGCAGCTTGGTTCCTAGCGGGAGTTACTACGAGCAGTACTTC	CASSLVPSGSYYEQYF
-	TRBV9	TRBJ1-1	-	TGTGCCAGCAGCGTAGCTATGGCGAACACTGAAGCTTTCTTT	CASSVAMANTEAFF
-	TRBV20-1	TRBJ2-7	-	TGCAGTGCTACTCAGGGGTCCGAGCAGTACTTC	CSATQGSEQYF
once	TRBV18	TRBJ1-2	-	TGTGCCAGCTCCCCCGGGACAAGCTATGGCTACACCTTC	CASSPGTSYGYTF